Detailed here is one TCR beta chain. Other DNA sequences from this sample encode an identical CDR3 as well. Sequencing was performed with immunoSEQ multiplex PCR; in TCRdb, only in-frame clones are kept and a portion is missing. The repertoire holds approximately 90,000 clones, with roughly four fifths as singletons. This sample was taken from a study of glioma-infiltrating T cells after dendritic cell vaccination. Study-level background: Dendritic cell vaccine was injected intradermally three times, biweekly.

Time point defined: after dendritic cell vaccination, including at tumor progression/relapse. Per germline, CDR1 MNHEY and CDR2 SVGAGI. V dropped 4 bases and J dropped 3; count of bases not matched to a gene: 2. This CDR3 comprises 14 residues. This TCR was sampled from a human donor with glioblastoma. The rearrangement links TRBV6-5 to TRBJ2-2; 7 bases line up with TRBD1. The source was blood, collected after dendritic cell vaccination. The CDR3 DNA reads as TGTGCCAGCAGTTCGGGACAGTACACCGGGGAGCTGTTTTTT. It specifies CASSSGQYTGELFF.